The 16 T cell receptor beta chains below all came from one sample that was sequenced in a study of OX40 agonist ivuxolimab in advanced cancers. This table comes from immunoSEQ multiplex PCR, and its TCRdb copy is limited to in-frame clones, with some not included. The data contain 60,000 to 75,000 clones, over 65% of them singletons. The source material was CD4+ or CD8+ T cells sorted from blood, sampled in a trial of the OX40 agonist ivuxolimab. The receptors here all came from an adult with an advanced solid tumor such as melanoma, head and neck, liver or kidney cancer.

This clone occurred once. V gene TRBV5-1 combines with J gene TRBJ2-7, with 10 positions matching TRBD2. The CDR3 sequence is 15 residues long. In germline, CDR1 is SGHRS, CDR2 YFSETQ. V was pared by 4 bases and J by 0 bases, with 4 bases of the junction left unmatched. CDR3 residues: CASSERLAGSYEQYF. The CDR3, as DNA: TGCGCCAGCAGCGAAAGACTAGCGGGCTCCTACGAGCAGTACTTC.

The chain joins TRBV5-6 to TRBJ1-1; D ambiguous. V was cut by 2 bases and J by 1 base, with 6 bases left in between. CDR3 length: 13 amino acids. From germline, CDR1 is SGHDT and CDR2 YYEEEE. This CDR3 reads CASSFTANTEAFF. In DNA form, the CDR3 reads TGTGCCAGCAGCTTTACTGCGAACACTGAAGCTTTCTTT.

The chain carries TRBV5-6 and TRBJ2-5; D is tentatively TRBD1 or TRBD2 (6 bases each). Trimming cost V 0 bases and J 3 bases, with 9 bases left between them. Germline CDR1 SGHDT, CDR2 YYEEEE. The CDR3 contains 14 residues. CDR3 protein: CASSLAGAKETQYF. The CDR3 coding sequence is TGTGCCAGCAGCTTGGCGGGGGCGAAAGAGACCCAGTACTTC. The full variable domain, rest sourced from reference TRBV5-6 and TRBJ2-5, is DAGVTQSPTHLIKTRGQQVTLRCSPKSGHDTVSWYQQALGQGPQFIFQYYEEEERQRGNFPDRFSGHQFPNYSSELNVNALLLGDSALYLCASSLAGAKETQYFGPGTRLLVL.

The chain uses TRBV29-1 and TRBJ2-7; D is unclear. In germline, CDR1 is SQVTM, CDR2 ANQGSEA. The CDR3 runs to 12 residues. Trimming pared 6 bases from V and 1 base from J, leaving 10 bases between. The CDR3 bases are TGCAGCGTCCACTCCCCTTCCTACGAGCAGTACTTC. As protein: CSVHSPSYEQYF.

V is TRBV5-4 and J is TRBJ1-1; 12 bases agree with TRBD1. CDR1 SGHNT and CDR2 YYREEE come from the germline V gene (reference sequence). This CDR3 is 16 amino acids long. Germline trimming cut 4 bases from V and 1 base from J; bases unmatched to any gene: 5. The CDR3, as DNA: TGTGCCAGCAGCAGGGACAGGGGGCAGACGAACACTGAAGCTTTCTTT. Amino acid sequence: CASSRDRGQTNTEAFF.

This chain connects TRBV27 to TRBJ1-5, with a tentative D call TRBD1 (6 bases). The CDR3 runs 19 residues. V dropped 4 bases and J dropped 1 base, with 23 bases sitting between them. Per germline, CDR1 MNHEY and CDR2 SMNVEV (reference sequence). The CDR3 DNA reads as TGTGCCAGCAGTTATAAGGGAGGGGGATTGGTTGGGAGCAATCAGCCCCAGCATTTT. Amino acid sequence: CASSYKGGGLVGSNQPQHF.

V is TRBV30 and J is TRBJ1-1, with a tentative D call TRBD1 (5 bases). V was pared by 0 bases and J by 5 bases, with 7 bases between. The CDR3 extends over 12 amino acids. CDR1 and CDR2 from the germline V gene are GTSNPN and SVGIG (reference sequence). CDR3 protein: CAWSVGATEAFF. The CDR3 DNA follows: TGTGCCTGGAGTGTAGGGGCAACTGAAGCTTTCTTT.

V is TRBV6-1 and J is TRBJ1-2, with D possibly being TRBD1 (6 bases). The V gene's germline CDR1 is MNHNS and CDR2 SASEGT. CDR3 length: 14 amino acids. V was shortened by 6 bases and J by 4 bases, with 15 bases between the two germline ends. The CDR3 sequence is CASRWGGEGYGYTF. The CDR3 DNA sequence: TGTGCCAGCAGGTGGGGGGGCGAGGGCTATGGCTACACCTTC.

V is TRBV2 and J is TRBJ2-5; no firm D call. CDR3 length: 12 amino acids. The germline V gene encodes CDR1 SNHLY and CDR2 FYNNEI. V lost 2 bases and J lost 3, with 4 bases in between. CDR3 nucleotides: TGTGCCAGCAGTGAAACAGAAGAGACCCAGTACTTC. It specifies CASSETEETQYF.

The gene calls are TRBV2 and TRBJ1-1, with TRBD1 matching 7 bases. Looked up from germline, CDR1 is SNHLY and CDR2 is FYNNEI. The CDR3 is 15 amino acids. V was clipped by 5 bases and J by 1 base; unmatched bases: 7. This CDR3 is CASSRQGLGNTEAFF. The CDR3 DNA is TGTGCCAGCAGTAGACAGGGATTGGGGAACACTGAAGCTTTCTTT.

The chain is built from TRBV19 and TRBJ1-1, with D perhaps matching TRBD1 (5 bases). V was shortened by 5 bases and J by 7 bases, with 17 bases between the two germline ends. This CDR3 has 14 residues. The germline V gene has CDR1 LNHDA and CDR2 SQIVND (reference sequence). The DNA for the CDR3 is TGTGCCAGTAGTGTGAGACAGATTACCGGTGAAGCTTTCTTT. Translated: CASSVRQITGEAFF.

The CDR3 DNA reads TGTGCCACCCTAAGGGGGACCTTTTATAGCAATCAGCCCCAGCATTTT. Amino acid sequence: CATLRGTFYSNQPQHF. V usage is TRBV28 and J usage is TRBJ1-5; D possibly corresponds to TRBD1 (6 bases). Germline values: CDR1 MDHEN, CDR2 SYDVKM. V dropped 10 bases and J dropped 0 bases, with 19 bases sitting between them. The CDR3 spans 16 residues.

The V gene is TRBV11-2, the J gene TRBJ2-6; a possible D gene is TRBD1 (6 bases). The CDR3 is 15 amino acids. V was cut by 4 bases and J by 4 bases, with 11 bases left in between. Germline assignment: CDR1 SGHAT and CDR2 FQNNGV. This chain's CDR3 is CASSSQGFGANVLTF. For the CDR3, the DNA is TGTGCCAGCAGCTCACAGGGCTTCGGGGCCAACGTCCTGACTTTC.

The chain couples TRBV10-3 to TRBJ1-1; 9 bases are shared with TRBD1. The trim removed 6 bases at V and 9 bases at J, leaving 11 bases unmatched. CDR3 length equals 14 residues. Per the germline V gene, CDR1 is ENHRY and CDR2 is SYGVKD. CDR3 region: CAISGVGQGQQAFF. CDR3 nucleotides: TGTGCCATCAGCGGCGTGGGACAGGGTCAGCAAGCTTTCTTT.

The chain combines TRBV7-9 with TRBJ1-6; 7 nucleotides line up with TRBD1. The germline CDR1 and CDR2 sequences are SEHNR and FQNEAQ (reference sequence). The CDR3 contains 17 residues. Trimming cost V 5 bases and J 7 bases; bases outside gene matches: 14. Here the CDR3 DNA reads TGTGCCAGCAGCCTAGGGACAGCTCTGAGAGACAATTCACCCCTCCACTTT. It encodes CASSLGTALRDNSPLHF.

This CDR3 reads CASSPTPQTQYF. In DNA, the CDR3 is TGTGCCAGCTCACCCACGCCGCAGACCCAGTACTTC. This chain links TRBV18 with TRBJ2-5; no clear D. V was cut by 3 bases and J by 6 bases, with 8 bases left in between. The CDR3 totals 12 residues. Germline CDR1 and CDR2: KGHSH and LQKENI.